These T cell receptor beta chains were read from a single sample in a study of blood T cell repertoires in COVID-19. Profiling relied on immunoSEQ multiplex PCR, and the TCRdb table lists in-frame clones only, not all of them. The data contain about 200,000 clones, more than 70% of them singletons. Material: peripheral blood. The receptors here all came from a man aged 50 to 60 with COVID-19, enrolled during active disease. The CDR3 runs from the conserved cysteine through the conserved F or W. D genes are given only for firm matches. A clone size is listed for some rows: how often the clone was seen (once, few, many), or a class if it is expanded.

V: TRBV28
J: TRBJ1-2
D: .
size: .
DNA: TGTGCCACCAGGACAGAAACTAACTATGGCTACACCTTC
CDR3: CATRTETNYGYTF

V: TRBV9
J: TRBJ2-3
D: TRBD1
size: .
DNA: TGTGCCAGCCACCCCCGACAGGGGCTTCCGGATACGCAGTATTTT
CDR3: CASHPRQGLPDTQYF

V: TRBV12-3/TRBV12-4
J: TRBJ1-2
D: TRBD1
size: .
DNA: TGTGCCAGCAGTTCGGGACAGGGTTCTGGCTACACCTTC
CDR3: CASSSGQGSGYTF

V: TRBV19
J: TRBJ2-7
D: TRBD1
size: .
DNA: TGTGCCAGTAGTAGCCGGGACAGGAGCTACGAGCAGTACTTC
CDR3: CASSSRDRSYEQYF

V: TRBV2
J: TRBJ1-2
D: .
size: .
DNA: TGTGCCAGCATCATCCGGACTCCGTATGGCTACACCTTC
CDR3: CASIIRTPYGYTF

V: TRBV9
J: TRBJ1-1
D: .
size: .
DNA: TGTGCCAGCAGCGTAGGACAAAAGAACACTGAAGCTTTCTTT
CDR3: CASSVGQKNTEAFF

V: TRBV6-6
J: TRBJ1-1
D: TRBD1
size: many
DNA: TGTGCCAGCAAACTGCAGGGGGCGATCGGAGCTTTCTTT
CDR3: CASKLQGAIGAFF

V: TRBV3-1/TRBV3-2
J: TRBJ2-7
D: .
size: .
DNA: TGTGCCAGCAGCCAGAGCTACTCCTACGAGCAGTACTTC
CDR3: CASSQSYSYEQYF

V: TRBV10-3
J: TRBJ2-5
D: TRBD2
size: .
DNA: TGTGCCATCAGTGAGATTTTAACTAGCGGGGGCCCCGGGGAGACCCAGTACTTC
CDR3: CAISEILTSGGPGETQYF

V: TRBV5-1
J: TRBJ1-2
D: .
size: .
DNA: TGCGCCAGCAGCTTGGGTGGCGGGGCATATGGCTACACCTTC
CDR3: CASSLGGGAYGYTF

V: TRBV25-1
J: TRBJ1-1
D: TRBD1
size: once
DNA: TGTGCCAGCAGGACGACAGGGCTCACTGAAGCTTTCTTT
CDR3: CASRTTGLTEAFF

V: TRBV4-2
J: TRBJ1-4
D: .
size: .
DNA: TGTGCCAGCAGCCAAGATCGGGTCCTGGAGGAGTTAAATGAAAAACTGTTTTTT
CDR3: CASSQDRVLEELNEKLFF

V: TRBV6-6
J: TRBJ1-4
D: .
size: once
DNA: TGTGCCAGCAGTTCGACAGTCCGATCAGCTAATGAAAAACTGTTTTTT
CDR3: CASSSTVRSANEKLFF

V: TRBV14
J: TRBJ1-2
D: .
size: .
DNA: TGTGCCAGCAGCCAAGGGACATCCCGGGCCGGCGGCTATGGCTACACCTTC
CDR3: CASSQGTSRAGGYGYTF

V: TRBV5-4
J: TRBJ1-1
D: .
size: .
DNA: TGTGCCAGCAGCCCTACAGGGATTAACACTGAAGCTTTCTTT
CDR3: CASSPTGINTEAFF

V: TRBV7-9
J: TRBJ1-6
D: TRBD1
size: .
DNA: TGTGCCAGCAGCCTCCCCCGGGGGACAGGGGATTCACCCCTCCACTTT
CDR3: CASSLPRGTGDSPLHF

V: TRBV10-3
J: TRBJ2-1
D: .
size: .
DNA: TGTGCCATCAGCCCCGGAGGTCGTGAGCAGTTCTTC
CDR3: CAISPGGREQFF

V: TRBV7-2
J: TRBJ2-3
D: TRBD2
size: .
DNA: TGTGCCAGCAGCTTAGTGGGCGGGGGGGCAATAGATACGCAGTATTTT
CDR3: CASSLVGGGAIDTQYF

V: TRBV5-4
J: TRBJ1-1
D: .
size: few
DNA: TGTGCCAGCAGCCACCAACCGGACAGTGAAGCTTTCTTT
CDR3: CASSHQPDSEAFF

V: TRBV27
J: TRBJ2-3
D: TRBD2
size: .
DNA: TGTGCCAGCAGGGCCAGCGGGGGCACAGATACGCAGTATTTT
CDR3: CASRASGGTDTQYF

V: TRBV30
J: TRBJ1-1
D: TRBD1
size: .
DNA: TGTGCCTGGAGGACAGGGCTGAACACTGAAGCTTTCTTT
CDR3: CAWRTGLNTEAFF

V: TRBV10-3
J: TRBJ2-3
D: .
size: .
DNA: TGTGCCATCAGTGGTGGTGCGGCAGATACGCAGTATTTT
CDR3: CAISGGAADTQYF

V: TRBV3-1/TRBV3-2
J: TRBJ2-7
D: .
size: .
DNA: TGTGCCAGCAGCCAAGATATCGGGGCCTACGAGCAGTACTTC
CDR3: CASSQDIGAYEQYF

V: TRBV3-1/TRBV3-2
J: TRBJ2-1
D: TRBD2
size: once
DNA: TGTGCCAGCAGCCAACGCCCGGGACTAGATTCCGTCAATGAGCAGTTCTTC
CDR3: CASSQRPGLDSVNEQFF

V: TRBV5-1
J: TRBJ2-5
D: TRBD2
size: .
DNA: TGCGCCAGCAGCTTGAGTTCGGGAGGGCGCGACGGGGCCCAGTACTTC
CDR3: CASSLSSGGRDGAQYF

V: TRBV3-1/TRBV3-2
J: TRBJ2-3
D: .
size: .
DNA: TGTGCCAGCAGTTACAGGGTTACAGATACGCAGTATTTT
CDR3: CASSYRVTDTQYF

V: TRBV19
J: TRBJ2-2
D: TRBD1
size: .
DNA: TGTGCCACTACTTCGACGGGGACAGTTATAAACACCGGGGAGCTGTTTTTT
CDR3: CATTSTGTVINTGELFF

V: TRBV7-6
J: TRBJ2-1
D: TRBD1
size: .
DNA: TGTGCCAGCAGCGAGACAGGGATCATCAATGAGCAGTTCTTC
CDR3: CASSETGIINEQFF

V: TRBV12-3/TRBV12-4
J: TRBJ1-1
D: .
size: .
DNA: TGTGCCAGCAGCCTCGGGGGTGGGACTGAAGCTTTCTTT
CDR3: CASSLGGGTEAFF

V: TRBV12-3/TRBV12-4
J: TRBJ2-7
D: .
size: .
DNA: TGTGCCAGCAGTTTAGTAGCAGGGTCCGAGCAGTACTTC
CDR3: CASSLVAGSEQYF

V: TRBV12-3/TRBV12-4
J: TRBJ2-1
D: .
size: .
DNA: TGTGCCAGCAGTTTAGTCGGGAACAATGAGCAGTTCTTC
CDR3: CASSLVGNNEQFF

V: TRBV10-3
J: TRBJ2-1
D: TRBD2
size: .
DNA: TGTGCCATCAGTGATGGGGGTGGGGCTAGCGGGGGGCAGTTCTTC
CDR3: CAISDGGGASGGQFF

V: TRBV5-5
J: TRBJ2-3
D: TRBD2
size: once
DNA: TGTGCCAGCAGTCCGACTAGCGGGAGCGTCGCAGATACGCAGTATTTT
CDR3: CASSPTSGSVADTQYF

V: TRBV2
J: TRBJ2-3
D: TRBD1
size: many
DNA: TGTGCCAGCAGTGTGTTTACAGGGGGAAGCACAGATACGCAGTATTTT
CDR3: CASSVFTGGSTDTQYF

V: TRBV4-1
J: TRBJ2-2
D: TRBD2
size: once
DNA: TGCGCCAGCAGCCAGATCCTACTAGCGGGAGGGAGGGCCGGGGAGCTGTTTTTT
CDR3: CASSQILLAGGRAGELFF

V: TRBV30
J: TRBJ2-5
D: .
size: .
DNA: TGTGCCTGTGAAGGGGGGGCAGAGACCCAGTACTTC
CDR3: CACEGGAETQYF

V: TRBV30
J: TRBJ2-7
D: TRBD2
size: .
DNA: TGTGCCTGGAGTGGCACGGGAGGGTGGGACTACGAGCAGTACTTC
CDR3: CAWSGTGGWDYEQYF

V: TRBV18
J: TRBJ2-6
D: .
size: .
DNA: TGTGCCAGCTCACTCCAGGGTAAGGGGGCCAACGTCCTGACTTTC
CDR3: CASSLQGKGANVLTF

V: TRBV7-2
J: TRBJ2-5
D: .
size: .
DNA: TGTGCCAGCAGCTTAGTCATCAGGGGGGCCAGGAGACTCCGGGAGACCCAGTACTTC
CDR3: CASSLVIRGARRLRETQYF

V: TRBV24-1
J: TRBJ2-2
D: .
size: .
DNA: TGTGCCACCAGTGGTGAGGACAGCCTCAGTCGCGACACCGGGGAGCTGTTTTTT
CDR3: CATSGEDSLSRDTGELFF

V: TRBV5-6
J: TRBJ2-5
D: .
size: .
DNA: TGTGCCAGCAGCATGAGGCGGGCGGAGACCCAGTACTTC
CDR3: CASSMRRAETQYF

V: TRBV18
J: TRBJ1-2
D: TRBD1
size: .
DNA: TGCGCCAGCTCACCAGGGACAGGGGGCATTGGATATGGCTACACCTTC
CDR3: CASSPGTGGIGYGYTF

V: TRBV2
J: TRBJ2-2
D: TRBD1
size: .
DNA: TGTGCCAGCAGTGAAGCAGGGGGCGGCCCGAGCACCGGGGAGCTGTTTTTT
CDR3: CASSEAGGGPSTGELFF

V: TRBV7-9
J: TRBJ2-1
D: TRBD2
size: .
DNA: TGTGCCAGCAGCTTCTCGGGAGGGGACAATGAGCAGTTCTTC
CDR3: CASSFSGGDNEQFF

V: TRBV2
J: TRBJ1-5
D: TRBD1
size: .
DNA: TGTGCCAGCAGTTGGGGACAGGGCGATAGCAATCAGCCCCAGCATTTT
CDR3: CASSWGQGDSNQPQHF

V: TRBV18
J: TRBJ2-7
D: .
size: .
DNA: TGTGCCAGCTCACCGGCCGGGACTGCGAGCTCCTACGAGCAGTACTTC
CDR3: CASSPAGTASSYEQYF

V: TRBV27
J: TRBJ2-5
D: .
size: .
DNA: TGTGCCAGCAGTTTAGTATGGGCGGGGGAGACCCAGTACTTC
CDR3: CASSLVWAGETQYF

V: TRBV27
J: TRBJ2-2
D: .
size: .
DNA: TGTGCCAGCAGTTTTGACTTCGGGGGTGGGGAGCTGTTTTTT
CDR3: CASSFDFGGGELFF

V: TRBV6-6
J: TRBJ2-1
D: .
size: .
DNA: TGTGCCAGCAGTCCCAATCCTGTAGCGGTCTCCTACAATGAGCAGTTCTTC
CDR3: CASSPNPVAVSYNEQFF

V: TRBV3-1/TRBV3-2
J: TRBJ1-4
D: .
size: .
DNA: TGTGCCAGCAGCCTAAGTGGAGTAACTAATGAAAAACTGTTTTTT
CDR3: CASSLSGVTNEKLFF